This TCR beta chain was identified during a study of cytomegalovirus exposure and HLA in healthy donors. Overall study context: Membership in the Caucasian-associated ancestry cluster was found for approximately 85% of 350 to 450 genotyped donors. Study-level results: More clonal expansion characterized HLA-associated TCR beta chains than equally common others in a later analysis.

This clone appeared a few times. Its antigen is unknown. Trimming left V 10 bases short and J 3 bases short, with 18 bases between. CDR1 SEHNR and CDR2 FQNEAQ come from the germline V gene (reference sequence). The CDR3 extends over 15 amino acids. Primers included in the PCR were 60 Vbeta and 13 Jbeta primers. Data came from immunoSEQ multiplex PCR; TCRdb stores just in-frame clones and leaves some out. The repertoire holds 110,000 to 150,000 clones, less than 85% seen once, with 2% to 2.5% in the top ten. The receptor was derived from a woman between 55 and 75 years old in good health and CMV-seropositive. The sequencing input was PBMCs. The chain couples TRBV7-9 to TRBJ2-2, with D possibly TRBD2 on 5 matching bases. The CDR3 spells CATLERGSDTGELFF. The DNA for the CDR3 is TGTGCCACCCTGGAGAGAGGGAGTGACACCGGGGAGCTGTTTTTT.